The 15 T cell receptor beta chains below come from one sample, sequenced in a study of blood T cells in healthy people across ages. Combining a sample-barcoded 5' primer with a J-beta primer mix, a second PCR ran for 7 to 11 cycles. TCRdb re-analysed the 5' RACE reads in MiXCR, keeping a single row per CDR3 protein. Among about 1.7 million distinct CDR3 sequences listed, about 30% were seen once. Sequencing was performed on blood. The receptor source for this set is a woman aged 25 to 39 in good health.

This clonotype was seen repeatedly, ten times or more. The chain has TRBV28 and TRBJ2-7, with unresolved D. V shed 2 bases and J shed 6 bases, with 11 bases lying between them. From germline, CDR1 is MDHEN and CDR2 SYDVKM. The CDR3 has 13 residues. The CDR3 DNA reads TGTGCCAGCAGTTTAGCGGTCCAGCGCGAGCAGTACTTC. This gives the protein CASSLAVQREQYF.

CDR3 sequence (DNA): TGTGCCAGCAGTTTGAGAGCGGGGGGGCCGCAGACGCAGTATTTT. Translated, it gives CASSLRAGGPQTQYF. The V gene is TRBV27, the J gene TRBJ2-3; 10 bases are shared with TRBD2. Germline lookup yields CDR1 MNHEY and CDR2 SMNVEV (reference sequence). V dropped 3 bases and J dropped 9; count of bases not matched to a gene: 9. The CDR3 is 15 residues long.

The chain employs TRBV7-2 and TRBJ2-5; 9 bases agree with TRBD1. From germline, CDR1 is SGHTA and CDR2 FQGNSA. Trimming cost V 5 bases and J 11 bases; bases outside gene matches: 18. The CDR3 consists of 16 residues. CDR3 loop: CASSPRDRELNNEQYF. The DNA of the CDR3 is TGTGCCAGCAGCCCCCGGGACAGGGAATTAAACAATGAGCAGTACTTC.

This clonotype showed up just a few times. This chain links TRBV3-1 with TRBJ2-4; no clear D gene. Germline values: CDR1 LGHDT, CDR2 YNNKEL (reference sequence). CDR3 length: 14 amino acids. The V gene lost 1 base and the J gene lost 2 bases, with 6 bases spanning the gap. The DNA of the CDR3 is TGTGCCAGCAGCCAAGGGTGGTCCAAAAACATTCAGTACTTC. Translation gives CASSQGWSKNIQYF.

This clonotype was seen more than once but under ten times. The chain links TRBV7-2 to TRBJ1-2; D may be TRBD1 (6 bases). Germline loops: CDR1 SGHTA, CDR2 FQGNSA. The CDR3 consists of 15 residues. The V and J ends lost 4 bases and 7 bases respectively, with 19 bases between them. CDR3 region: CASSSTGSPTGGYTF. The CDR3, as DNA: TGTGCCAGCAGCTCCACAGGGTCCCCAACTGGTGGCTACACCTTC.

The chain has TRBV27 and TRBJ2-7; 7 bases map to TRBD2. Germline V lookup: CDR1 MNHEY, CDR2 SMNVEV (reference sequence). Trimming took 5 bases from V and 0 from J; bases not matched to a gene: 7. This CDR3 comprises 15 residues. The CDR3 nucleotides are TGTGCCAGCAGTGCGGGACTATGGAGCTCCTACGAGCAGTACTTC. Translation: CASSAGLWSSYEQYF.

In its sample, this clonotype was seen many times. The gene calls are TRBV7-7 and TRBJ2-1; 11 positions match TRBD2. V was clipped by 5 bases and J by 5 bases; unmatched bases: 8. Germline V gives CDR1 SSHAT, CDR2 FNYEAQ (reference sequence). The CDR3 totals 16 residues. The CDR3 protein is CASSPRLAGLDNEQFF. The DNA of the CDR3 is TGTGCCAGCAGCCCCCGACTAGCGGGGCTTGACAATGAGCAGTTCTTC.

For this clonotype: Compared with germline, one end of the junction differs, possibly owing to a read error. V and J are TRBV20-1 and TRBJ2-7; 8 bases are a match to TRBD2. The CDR3 runs to 13 residues. In germline, CDR1 is DFQATT, CDR2 SNEGSKA (reference sequence). In DNA, the CDR3 is TGCAGTGCTGCCCGGGGGGGGCCCTACGATCAGTACTTC. It is translated as CSAARGGPYDQYF.

This chain uses TRBV5-1 with TRBJ2-5, with 7 bases aligning to TRBD2. Trimming took 4 bases from V and 2 from J; bases not matched to a gene: 8. The CDR3 has 15 residues. CDR1 and CDR2 (germline): SGHRS, YFSETQ. Here the CDR3 reads CASSGGGRQQETQYF. The CDR3 DNA is TGCGCCAGCAGCGGGGGGGGACGGCAACAAGAGACCCAGTACTTC.

Worth noting for this clonotype: A read error is possible here, since a much larger clone lies one base away. This chain links TRBV20-1 with TRBJ2-1, with D maybe TRBD2 (6 bases). The CDR3 contains 15 residues. Germline V gives CDR1 DFQATT, CDR2 SNEGSKA (reference sequence). This chain's CDR3 is CSARHSGSSHNEQFF. The CDR3 coding sequence is TGCAGTGCTAGGCATAGCGGTAGCTCCCACAATGAGCAGTTCTTC.

This clonotype has just a few counts. The rearrangement joins TRBV6-2 or TRBV6-3 to TRBJ2-7; D is perhaps TRBD2 (5 bases). The CDR3 extends over 12 amino acids. Germline-derived CDR1 and CDR2 are MNHEY and SVGEGT. Trimming shortened V by 5 bases and J by 7 bases, and 12 bases separated the two germline ends. CDR3 amino acids: CASSRTYTEQYF. Written as DNA, the CDR3 is TGTGCCAGCAGTAGGACTTATACTGAGCAGTACTTC.

V gene TRBV20-1 combines with J gene TRBJ2-1; 9 nucleotides line up with TRBD2. The germline V gene encodes CDR1 DFQATT and CDR2 SNEGSKA (reference sequence). J lost 7 bases, V lost 7 bases, and 11 bases had no gene match. The CDR3 loop spans 14 amino acids. This chain's CDR3 is CSVMGRGGKNEQFF. CDR3 coding DNA: TGCAGTGTTATGGGGCGGGGGGGGAAGAATGAGCAGTTCTTC.

The CDR3 nucleotides are TGTGCCAGCAGCCCCTACGGATCCCCCGGCTACGAGCAGTACTTC. This encodes CASSPYGSPGYEQYF. The V call is TRBV14, the J call TRBJ2-7; D is uncertain. CDR3 size: 15 residues. CDR1 and CDR2 (germline): SGHDN, FVKESK. Trimming removed 4 bases at V and 3 bases at J, with 16 bases between.

This clonotype was seen a handful of times. V usage is TRBV12-3 or TRBV12-4 and J usage is TRBJ2-2; 11 nucleotides match TRBD1. J gave up 9 bases and V 1 base, and 7 bases lay outside the gene matches. This CDR3 has 16 amino acids. CDR3 in amino acids: CASSLGTGGGSWELFF. CDR3 in DNA: TGTGCCAGCAGTTTAGGGACAGGGGGCGGCAGCTGGGAGCTGTTTTTT.

This clonotype was seen more than once but under ten times. The chain carries TRBV7-9 and TRBJ2-3; D gene uncertain. With 11 bases removed from V and 1 base from J, the gap between germline ends came to 7 bases. The CDR3 spans 11 residues. Germline-derived CDR1 and CDR2 are SEHNR and FQNEAQ (reference sequence). The CDR3 DNA reads as TGTGCCCATGGGGGCACAGATACGCAGTATTTT. This encodes CAHGGTDTQYF.